Listed here are 20 T cell receptor beta chains from one sample, sequenced in a study of metastatic and nonmetastatic thyroid tumors. TCRdb re-processed the PCR reads through MiXCR. The sample consists of about 33,000 clones, 15% to 20% of them appearing once. No treatment had been given to any patient before thyroid surgery. The sequenced sample consisted of blood. All receptors derive from a male donor with papillary thyroid cancer or a benign thyroid nodule (not recorded which). Some clones in this sample may be carry-over from other donors' samples.

This clone has a count of ten or more. This same CDR3 is encoded by further DNA sequences in the sample. This chain links TRBV29-1 with TRBJ2-7; D gene ambiguous. Germline CDR1 and CDR2: SQVTM and ANQGSEA. The length of the CDR3 is 13 residues. Trimming stripped 4 bases from V and 0 bases from J, with 10 bases between. The CDR3 sequence: CSVVSQVSYEQYF. The CDR3 nucleotides read TGCAGCGTTGTGAGCCAGGTCTCCTACGAGCAGTACTTC.

This clone appeared a few times. The V and J genes are TRBV28 and TRBJ2-3; D may be TRBD1 or TRBD2 (5 bases each). The CDR3 covers 15 residues. V was pared by 3 bases and J by 2 bases, with 12 bases between. Per germline, CDR1 MDHEN and CDR2 SYDVKM. CDR3 amino acids: CASSFRRGATDTQYF. For the CDR3, the DNA is TGTGCCAGCAGTTTCCGTCGGGGCGCCACAGATACGCAGTATTTT.

The chain carries TRBV5-4 and TRBJ2-5; 7 nucleotides line up with TRBD1. Losses at the gene ends were 1 base for V and 7 bases for J; bases not matched to a gene: 4. CDR1 SGHNT and CDR2 YYREEE come from the germline V gene (reference sequence). This CDR3 region has 13 residues. The CDR3: CASSLTRTGTQYF. CDR3 nucleotides: TGTGCCAGCAGCTTGACCCGGACAGGGACCCAGTACTTC.

This clone was seen many times. J is TRBJ2-1 and V is TRBV15; 12 positions agree with TRBD2. The V gene's germline CDR1 is LNHNV and CDR2 YYDKDF (reference sequence). This CDR3 has 15 residues. J lost 7 bases, V lost 3 bases, and 4 bases had no gene match. Here the CDR3 DNA reads TGTGCCACCAGCAGGAGTCTAGCGGGGGGGAATGAGCAGTTCTTC. It specifies CATSRSLAGGNEQFF. The complete variable domain, with remaining parts taken from reference TRBV15 and TRBJ2-1, reads DAMVIQNPRYQVTQFGKPVTLSCSQTLNHNVMYWYQQKSSQAPKLLFHYYDKDFNNEADTPDNFQSRRPNTSFCFLDIRSPGLGDTAMYLCATSRSLAGGNEQFFGPGTRLTVL.

The chain employs TRBV7-8 and TRBJ2-1, with D perhaps TRBD1 (5 bases). The CDR3 length is 15 residues. Germline CDR1 and CDR2: SGHVS and FQNEAQ. Trimming took off 0 bases at V and 3 bases at J, with 9 bases between the two ends. The CDR3 DNA follows: TGTGCCAGCAGCTTAGCAGGGGTCTGCTACAATGAGCAGTTCTTC. This translates into CASSLAGVCYNEQFF.

This clone was found many times. Other DNA sequences in this sample translate to the same CDR3. The genes are TRBV25-1 and TRBJ1-6, with TRBD1 matching over 7 bases. The CDR3 is made up of 14 amino acids. V shed 6 bases, J shed 6 bases, and the junction held 5 bases outside the gene matches. Germline CDR1 MGHDK, CDR2 SYGVNS. CDR3 sequence: CASSHDRVNSPLHF. The CDR3 DNA reads as TGTGCCAGCAGCCATGACAGGGTTAATTCACCCCTCCACTTT.

This clone was seen ten or more times. This sequence joins TRBV30 and TRBJ2-7; 7 bases map to TRBD1. The CDR3 has 12 amino acids. V was pared by 3 bases and J by 7 bases, with 6 bases of the junction left unmatched. Germline-derived CDR1 and CDR2 are GTSNPN and SVGIG (reference sequence). CDR3 sequence (DNA): TGTGCCTGGAGCACAGGGGTGGAGGAGCAGTACTTC. Its translation is CAWSTGVEEQYF.

This clone has just a few counts. The gene calls are TRBV6-1 and TRBJ2-7; possibly TRBD1 for D (6 bases). V was trimmed by 4 bases and J by 3 bases, leaving 16 bases between them. The CDR3 length is 15 residues. Germline-derived CDR1 and CDR2 are MNHNS and SASEGT. Here the CDR3 reads CASSGVGGQSYEQYF. CDR3 DNA: TGTGCCAGCAGTGGTGTGGGTGGACAGAGCTACGAGCAGTACTTC.

The chain is built from TRBV20-1 and TRBJ2-7; D possibly uses TRBD1 or TRBD2 (6 bases each). Germline values: CDR1 DFQATT, CDR2 SNEGSKA (reference sequence). Trimming took 5 bases from V and 2 from J, leaving 16 bases between them. The CDR3 runs to 14 residues. This CDR3 is CSARGRDTTYEQYF. The DNA of the CDR3 is TGCAGTGCTCGGGGGCGGGACACCACCTACGAGCAGTACTTC.

About this clone itself: Germline is not matched at one junction end, which may reflect a read error. Other DNA sequences in the sample encode the same CDR3. The V gene is TRBV15, the J gene TRBJ2-2; D is perhaps TRBD1 (6 bases). This CDR3 comprises 14 residues. CDR1 is LNHNV, CDR2 YYDKDF, per germline (reference sequence). The DNA of the CDR3 is TGCGCCGCCAGCAGAGAGAGGGGGAGCGGGGAGCTGTTTTTT. This gives the protein CAASRERGSGELFF.

This clone was detected ten times or more. The chain recombines TRBV27 with TRBJ2-4, with 11 bases identical to TRBD2. Germline lookup yields CDR1 MNHEY and CDR2 SMNVEV (reference sequence). The CDR3 has 18 residues. Trimming cost V 6 bases and J 2 bases; bases outside gene matches: 12. The CDR3: CASSELAGVSRTKNIQYF. In nucleotides, the CDR3 is TGTGCCAGCAGCGAACTAGCGGGAGTGTCTAGGACCAAAAACATTCAGTACTTC.

Points on this clone: This could be a read error, since a much larger clone is one nucleotide away. The rearrangement uses TRBV12-3 or TRBV12-4 and TRBJ1-5, with a weak D call TRBD1 (5 bases). The CDR3 length is 14 residues. V lost 5 bases, J lost 5 bases, and 13 bases lay in between. The CDR3 spells CASSRGRFYQPQHF. CDR3 coding DNA: TGTGCCAGCAGTAGGGGACGGTTTTATCAGCCCCAGCATTTT.

The CDR3 here is CASTVSGQQETQYF. CDR3 bases: TGCGCCAGCACGGTCAGCGGTCAACAAGAGACCCAGTACTTC. The chain carries TRBV10-1 and TRBJ2-5; possible D gene TRBD2, 5 bases. CDR3 size: 14 residues. Germline CDR1 reads WNHNN; CDR2 reads SYGVQD (reference sequence). V lost 7 bases and J lost 2, with 14 bases in between.

This clone was seen many times. The rearrangement joins TRBV3-1 to TRBJ2-7; possibly TRBD2 for D (6 bases). Germline V gene data show CDR1 as LGHDT and CDR2 as YNNKEL (reference sequence). The CDR3 consists of 14 residues. V lost 0 bases to trimming and J lost 5 bases, with 11 bases between them. CDR3 sequence (DNA): TGTGCCAGCAGCCAAGAGGGCGGGACGGACGAGCAGTACTTC. This encodes CASSQEGGTDEQYF.

V usage is TRBV11-3 and J usage is TRBJ2-5; D is unresolved. This CDR3 spans 13 amino acids. V was pared by 11 bases and J by 5 bases, with 18 bases between. The germline gives CDR1 SGHNT, CDR2 YENEEA. The CDR3 DNA reads as TGTGCCTGGAGTGTTCACGGTGGGGAGACCCAGTACTTC. It is translated as CAWSVHGGETQYF.

The V call is TRBV5-1, the J call TRBJ1-3, with D perhaps TRBD1 (5 bases). Trimming shortened V by 4 bases and J by 2 bases, and 16 bases separated the two germline ends. Germline V gene sequence: CDR1 SGHRS, CDR2 YFSETQ. This CDR3 has 16 residues. CDR3 in amino acids: CASSQTETRTGNTIYF. In DNA form, the CDR3 reads TGCGCCAGCAGCCAGACAGAAACGAGGACTGGAAACACCATATATTTT. Full variable domain (remainder filled in from reference TRBV5-1 and TRBJ1-3): KAGVTQTPRYLIKTRGQQVTLSCSPISGHRSVSWYQQTPGQGLQFLFEYFSETQRNKGNFPGRFSGRQFSNSRSEMNVSTLELGDSALYLCASSQTETRTGNTIYFGEGSWLTVV.

This clone was detected many times. The rearrangement joins TRBV27 to TRBJ2-5; 9 bases align to TRBD2. CDR1 and CDR2 from the germline V gene are MNHEY and SMNVEV (reference sequence). The junction had 5 bases not matched to a gene; V was cut back by 4 bases and J by 2 bases. The CDR3 runs 15 residues. The CDR3 DNA follows: TGTGCCAGCAGTTATGGTGCGGGGGGGCAAGAGACCCAGTACTTC. This translates into CASSYGAGGQETQYF.

This clone showed up many times. It may be a read error: a sequence one base away is much more abundant. The chain has TRBV27 and TRBJ2-7, with TRBD1 identical over 8 bases. Germline CDR1 and CDR2: MNHEY and SMNVEV (reference sequence). The CDR3 is made up of 15 amino acids. The CDR3 sequence is CASRHDRTGTYERYF. The CDR3 DNA is TGTGCCAGCAGGCACGACCGGACAGGGACCTACGAGCGGTACTTC.

Of note for this clone: Within the sample, other DNA sequences also encode this same CDR3. The rearrangement joins TRBV5-1 to TRBJ2-3; 9 bases agree with TRBD1. In germline, CDR1 is SGHRS, CDR2 YFSETQ. CDR3 length equals 16 residues. The junction had 10 bases not matched to a gene; V was cut back by 4 bases and J by 4 bases. The CDR3 DNA reads TGCGCCAGCAGCCCGGAACAGGGGGCGCGATCAGATACGCAGTATTTT. Its protein product is CASSPEQGARSDTQYF. Filled out from reference TRBV5-1 and TRBJ2-3, the complete variable domain reads KAGVTQTPRYLIKTRGQQVTLSCSPISGHRSVSWYQQTPGQGLQFLFEYFSETQRNKGNFPGRFSGRQFSNSRSEMNVSTLELGDSALYLCASSPEQGARSDTQYFGPGTRLTVL.

By frequency in the sample, this clone is medium-sized. The chain links TRBV28 to TRBJ1-2; D is ambiguous. CDR3 length: 13 amino acids. Per the germline V gene, CDR1 is MDHEN and CDR2 is SYDVKM. V lost 1 base to trimming and J lost 6 bases, with 9 bases between them. The CDR3 DNA reads TGTGCCAGCAGTTTATATCAGACTGATGGCTACACCTTC. This gives the protein CASSLYQTDGYTF.